What follows describes a single T cell receptor (beta chain). The target antigen is unknown. This sample is part of a study of T cells in Graves' hyperthyroidism and ophthalmopathy. For the study at large: Peripheral blood was collected at initial diagnosis, before any treatment.

For the diagnoses, clinical symptoms, serum thyroxine and TRAb, thyroid ultrasound and orbital computed tomography were used. The source material, RNA transcripts, was used to amplify TCR beta CDR3 regions. First-round RT-PCR with HTBI primers amplified the TCR CDR3 region. MiXCR, applied by TCRdb to the multiplex PCR reads, yields one record per CDR3 protein. The table shows some 770,000 distinct CDR3 sequences, with approximately 16% occurring only once. General study points: The model's output predicted ophthalmopathy at a median of roughly 6 months prior to onset.

This CDR3 comprises 12 residues. CDR1 SNHLY and CDR2 FYNNEI come from the germline V gene. V lost 7 bases and J 8 bases, leaving 11 bases between the germline ends. The sequence came from a young man with Graves' hyperthyroidism. J is TRBJ2-2 and V is TRBV2, with D unresolved. The sequenced sample consisted of blood. CDR3 coding DNA: TGTGCCAGCACCCCCGGACCGGGGGAGCTGTTTTTT. Its protein product is CASTPGPGELFF.